This TCR beta chain was identified during a study of blood T cell repertoires in COVID-19. The wider study: Samples taken during acute and convalescent COVID-19 were collected in the United States, Italy and Spain. Nucleic acid was either cDNA or gDNA, and it came from T cells, B-cell-depleted T cells, or PBMCs.

In the authors' methods: Cell counts per sample came from amplifying reference gene primers. Measured with immunoSEQ multiplex PCR; TCRdb has only the in-frame clones, and not every one. V and J calls and clone size are given by that table; D and trimming were obtained from the DNA. Among about 58,000 clones listed, roughly four fifths were seen once. Germline-derived CDR1 and CDR2 are KGHSH and LQKENI. J gave up 2 bases and V 0 bases, and 7 bases lay outside the gene matches. The length of the CDR3 is 16 residues. The sequence was collected from a man aged 55 to 70 with COVID-19, enrolled during active disease. This chain connects TRBV18 to TRBJ2-7, with 7 bases fitting TRBD1. Sequencing was carried out using peripheral blood. CDR3 sequence: CASSPPLTGHPYEQYF. The CDR3 DNA sequence: TGTGCCAGCTCACCACCGTTGACAGGGCATCCCTACGAGCAGTACTTC. The entire variable domain, with the rest obtained from reference TRBV18 and TRBJ2-7, is as follows: NAGVMQNPRHLVRRRGQEARLRCSPMKGHSHVYWYRQLPEEGLKFMVYLQKENIIDESGMPKERFSAEFPKEGPSILRIQQVVRGDSAAYFCASSPPLTGHPYEQYFGPGTRLTVT.